The rows below give T cell receptor beta chains drawn from one sample of a study of lung T cells in sarcoidosis with Löfgren's syndrome. TCRdb ran MiXCR on the reads and lists one entry per CDR3 protein. The data show fewer than 5,000 distinct CDR3 sequences, 20% to 25% seen once. The specimen was CD4+ T cells from bronchoalveolar lavage. The origin of the receptors is a human donor with sarcoidosis (Löfgren's syndrome or another form), or a control subject (not recorded which). Each CDR3 is given without its conserved first and last residue. The order of the fields is J gene, V gene, CDR3 protein.

J: TRBJ1-1
V: TRBV5-6
CDR3: ASSWPGQGPTEAF

J: TRBJ1-6
V: TRBV2
CDR3: ASRGTGNIYNSPLH

J: TRBJ1-1
V: TRBV20-1
CDR3: SARLGLRAAF

J: TRBJ2-3
V: TRBV2
CDR3: ASGRAFSGGATDTQY

J: TRBJ1-2
V: TRBV6-2/TRBV6-3
CDR3: ASSNTGTVPYGYT

J: TRBJ2-3
V: TRBV7-8
CDR3: ASSLVRTEYTDTQY

J: TRBJ2-7
V: TRBV2
CDR3: ASRASTSGSYEQY

J: TRBJ2-1
V: TRBV20-1
CDR3: SARGPGEQF

J: TRBJ2-5
V: TRBV5-5
CDR3: ASSGVPLGETQY

J: TRBJ1-1
V: TRBV6-5
CDR3: VSSPGRWNTEAF

J: TRBJ2-4
V: TRBV28
CDR3: TSSLTGVSTAKNIQY

J: TRBJ2-7
V: TRBV18
CDR3: ASSPADRATYEQY

J: TRBJ2-1
V: TRBV5-1
CDR3: ASSLISGGVAGEQF

J: TRBJ2-5
V: TRBV27
CDR3: ASRLAGGTGTQY

J: TRBJ2-5
V: TRBV3-1
CDR3: ASSQVLAGAETQY

J: TRBJ1-6
V: TRBV20-1
CDR3: SARDRGFTPNSPLH

J: TRBJ1-1
V: TRBV7-2
CDR3: ASSLLRDSNTEAF

J: TRBJ1-5
V: TRBV19
CDR3: ASFSPMADGNQPQH

J: TRBJ1-1
V: TRBV20-1
CDR3: SASPIGATEAF

J: TRBJ2-3
V: TRBV28
CDR3: AGSSAGGTSTDTQY

J: TRBJ1-5
V: TRBV15
CDR3: AARRGMGNQPQH

J: TRBJ1-1
V: TRBV29-1
CDR3: SFGSTANTEAF

J: TRBJ2-3
V: TRBV7-6
CDR3: ASSLGTDTQY

J: TRBJ1-1
V: TRBV7-9
CDR3: ASSLTGVTEAL

J: TRBJ2-5
V: TRBV20-1
CDR3: SARDPGERGKTQY

J: TRBJ1-4
V: TRBV6-1
CDR3: ASIQVNEKLF

J: TRBJ1-5
V: TRBV7-6
CDR3: ASSLAPDQPQH

J: TRBJ1-2
V: TRBV28
CDR3: ASSGNYGYT

J: TRBJ1-1
V: TRBV30
CDR3: AWSVSFFGPNTEAF

J: TRBJ2-3
V: TRBV5-1
CDR3: ASSSEGGARVDTQY

J: TRBJ1-4
V: TRBV28
CDR3: ASSLLGTDNEKLF

J: TRBJ1-2
V: TRBV27
CDR3: AGSRGQGEFGYT

J: TRBJ2-5
V: TRBV18
CDR3: ASSSGLAGGPRETQY

J: TRBJ1-5
V: TRBV2
CDR3: ASRPRATSGNQPQH

J: TRBJ2-7
V: TRBV5-4
CDR3: ASSFPYEQY

J: TRBJ2-6
V: TRBV19
CDR3: ASRDLSGANVLT

J: TRBJ2-1
V: TRBV28
CDR3: AGHTPPANERF

J: TRBJ2-3
V: TRBV30
CDR3: AWSAGTGEITDTQC

J: TRBJ1-5
V: TRBV20-1
CDR3: SARPDTNQPQH

J: TRBJ1-5
V: TRBV18
CDR3: ASSPPTQPEGPQH

J: TRBJ1-5
V: TRBV10-3
CDR3: AISERGVQPQH

J: TRBJ2-7
V: TRBV20-1
CDR3: SASRSGGGSYEQY

J: TRBJ2-2
V: TRBV2
CDR3: ASRRDTNTGELF

J: TRBJ1-1
V: TRBV7-2
CDR3: ASSPYLNTEAF

J: TRBJ2-7
V: TRBV28
CDR3: ASSSTEVYEQY

J: TRBJ2-1
V: TRBV7-9
CDR3: ASSFGGRSFEQF

J: TRBJ2-3
V: TRBV11-2
CDR3: ASSLDSVALAGVHTDTQY

J: TRBJ1-2
V: TRBV29-1
CDR3: SVAGVGYYGYT

J: TRBJ2-7
V: TRBV28
CDR3: ASLANREGYEQY

J: TRBJ2-1
V: TRBV14
CDR3: ASSQGPRDRDGLAGVSEQF

J: TRBJ1-1
V: TRBV6-4
CDR3: ASRRTRTNTEAF

J: TRBJ2-3
V: TRBV7-2
CDR3: ASSLYQRTDTQY

J: TRBJ1-1
V: TRBV20-1
CDR3: RARSVTGATEAF

J: TRBJ2-1
V: TRBV30
CDR3: AWSQLGTLGSHEQF

J: TRBJ2-1
V: TRBV9
CDR3: ASSRGGASEQF

J: TRBJ2-6
V: TRBV5-6
CDR3: ASSLFRADSGANVLT

J: TRBJ2-1
V: TRBV6-1
CDR3: ASSEMAVGRNERF

J: TRBJ2-7
V: TRBV20-1
CDR3: SARKRGPYEQY

J: TRBJ1-5
V: TRBV6-6
CDR3: ASSYSPDSINQPQH